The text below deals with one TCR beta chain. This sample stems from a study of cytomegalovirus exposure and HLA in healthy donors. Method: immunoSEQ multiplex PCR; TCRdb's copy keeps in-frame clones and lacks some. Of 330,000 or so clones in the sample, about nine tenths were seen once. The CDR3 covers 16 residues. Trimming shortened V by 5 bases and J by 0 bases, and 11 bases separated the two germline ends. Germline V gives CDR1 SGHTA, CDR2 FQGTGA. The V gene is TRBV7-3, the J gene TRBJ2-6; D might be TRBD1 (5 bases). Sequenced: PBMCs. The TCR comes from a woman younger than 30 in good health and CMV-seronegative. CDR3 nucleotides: TGTGCCAGCAGCCCACACCAGGGCTCTGGGGCCAACGTCCTGACTTTC. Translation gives CASSPHQGSGANVLTF.